This T cell receptor beta chain was identified in a study of graft-versus-host responses after intestinal transplantation. Study background: The study gave all recipients anti-thymocyte globulin induction, then tacrolimus and steroids for 2 to 3 years. Overall study results and limits: HvG clone declines early post-transplant were associated with peak circulating GvH levels. Allograft clonal ratios (graft-versus-host to host-versus-graft) were high in patients who had graft-donor T cell macrochimerism.

This clone was observed once. What it recognizes is unknown. The CDR3 spans 15 residues. The germline V gene encodes CDR1 MGHRA and CDR2 YSYEKL. V lost 3 bases and J lost 1, with 12 bases in between. Assay used: immunoSEQ multiplex PCR; TCRdb lists only in-frame clones, some missing. The sample has 90,000 to 95,000 clones; 85% to 95% are singletons. This chain uses TRBV4-1 with TRBJ1-1; no clear D. The sequencing used unstimulated CD8+ T cells sorted from spleen or lymph node cells, collected before intestinal transplant. This receptor was obtained from a human donor who received an intestinal transplant. The CDR3 spells CASSHALYGNTEAFF. Here the CDR3 DNA reads TGCGCCAGCAGCCACGCATTATACGGGAACACTGAAGCTTTCTTT.